These T cell receptor beta chains were read from a single sample in a study of blood T cell repertoires in COVID-19. Profiling relied on immunoSEQ multiplex PCR, and the TCRdb table lists in-frame clones only, not all of them. The sample contains approximately 11,000 clones, 84% of which appear only once. Specimen: peripheral blood. The receptors stem from a man between 50 and 59 years old with active COVID-19. Each CDR3 is given with its conserved first and last residue. Each record gives: clone size, J gene, D gene, V gene, CDR3 protein, CDR3 DNA. A D gene is named only where the DNA matches it firmly. Clone size is stated in some rows and not others, as once, few, many or a class when expanded.

size: .; J: TRBJ1-6; D: TRBD1; V: TRBV9; CDR3: CASSGEDRGLNSPLHF; DNA: TGTGCCAGCAGCGGAGAGGACAGGGGTCTGAATTCACCCCTCCACTTT
size: .; J: TRBJ2-1; D: .; V: TRBV13; CDR3: CASSPETKSNEQFF; DNA: TGTGCCAGCAGCCCCGAGACTAAAAGCAATGAGCAGTTCTTC
size: .; J: TRBJ2-2; D: TRBD1; V: TRBV19; CDR3: CASREEGTGIYTGELFF; DNA: TGTGCCAGTAGGGAGGAGGGGACAGGGATATACACCGGGGAGCTGTTTTTT
size: medium-sized; J: TRBJ2-7; D: .; V: TRBV27; CDR3: CASMGGASYEQYF; DNA: TGTGCCAGCATGGGGGGGGCCTCCTACGAGCAGTACTTC
size: .; J: TRBJ1-4; D: TRBD1; V: TRBV10-3; CDR3: CAISELHRDRDEGEKLFF; DNA: TGTGCCATCAGTGAGTTACACCGGGACAGGGACGAAGGGGAAAAACTGTTTTTT
size: .; J: TRBJ2-1; D: TRBD2; V: TRBV2; CDR3: CASSEVAVLAGGEQFF; DNA: TGTGCCAGCAGTGAAGTAGCGGTACTAGCGGGAGGTGAGCAGTTCTTC
size: .; J: TRBJ2-1; D: TRBD2; V: TRBV9; CDR3: CASSVVLGGSYNEQFF; DNA: TGTGCCAGCAGCGTAGTATTGGGGGGGTCCTACAATGAGCAGTTCTTC
size: once; J: TRBJ1-5; D: .; V: TRBV15; CDR3: CATSRELGASGQPQHF; DNA: TGTGCCACCAGCAGAGAACTGGGGGCATCGGGACAGCCCCAGCATTTT
size: .; J: TRBJ2-1; D: TRBD2; V: TRBV2; CDR3: CASSERLASSSYNEQFF; DNA: TGTGCCAGCAGTGAACGACTAGCGTCGAGCTCCTACAATGAGCAGTTCTTC
size: .; J: TRBJ1-1; D: .; V: TRBV9; CDR3: CASSPRQSMNTEAFF; DNA: TGTGCCAGCAGCCCCCGACAGAGCATGAACACTGAAGCTTTCTTT
size: .; J: TRBJ2-7; D: .; V: TRBV28; CDR3: CASSPEGVRYEQYF; DNA: TGTGCCAGCAGCCCTGAGGGGGTTCGGTACGAGCAGTACTTC
size: large; J: TRBJ2-1; D: .; V: TRBV2; CDR3: CASSQPAASSYNEQFF; DNA: TGTGCCAGCAGCCAACCGGCGGCGAGCTCCTACAATGAGCAGTTCTTC
size: few; J: TRBJ2-7; D: .; V: TRBV5-4; CDR3: CASSPGESSYEQYF; DNA: TGTGCCAGCAGCCCAGGGGAAAGCTCCTACGAGCAGTACTTC
size: .; J: TRBJ2-3; D: TRBD2; V: TRBV7-3; CDR3: CASSPHGGGSGDTQYF; DNA: TGTGCCAGCAGCCCCCACGGGGGGGGGAGTGGAGATACGCAGTATTTT
size: .; J: TRBJ1-5; D: TRBD1; V: TRBV2; CDR3: CASRGKTGGATQPQHF; DNA: TGTGCCAGCAGGGGGAAAACAGGGGGCGCGACTCAGCCCCAGCATTTT
size: .; J: TRBJ2-7; D: .; V: TRBV19; CDR3: CASSSQGYEQYF; DNA: TGTGCCAGTAGCTCACAGGGCTACGAGCAGTACTTC
size: few; J: TRBJ2-1; D: TRBD2; V: TRBV6-1; CDR3: CASSEGLAGGYNEQFF; DNA: TGTGCCAGCAGTGAAGGGCTAGCGGGAGGCTACAATGAGCAGTTCTTC
size: .; J: TRBJ2-1; D: .; V: TRBV2; CDR3: CASSAQGGSYNEQFF; DNA: TGTGCCAGCAGTGCTCAAGGAGGCTCCTACAATGAGCAGTTCTTC
size: .; J: TRBJ2-1; D: .; V: TRBV7-9; CDR3: CASSPSAGAAAVNEQFF; DNA: TGTGCCAGCAGCCCATCCGCGGGGGCGGCGGCGGTCAATGAGCAGTTCTTC
size: .; J: TRBJ2-1; D: .; V: TRBV19; CDR3: CASSIDLNNEQFF; DNA: TGTGCCAGTAGTATAGATCTAAACAATGAGCAGTTCTTC
size: medium-sized; J: TRBJ2-2; D: .; V: TRBV14; CDR3: CASSQYGWSTGELFF; DNA: TGTGCCAGCAGCCAATATGGATGGAGCACCGGGGAGCTGTTTTTT
size: .; J: TRBJ2-1; D: TRBD2; V: TRBV10-2; CDR3: CASSEWTSGSLEEFF; DNA: TGCGCCAGCAGTGAATGGACTAGCGGGAGTCTCGAGGAGTTCTTC
size: .; J: TRBJ1-2; D: TRBD1; V: TRBV6-2/TRBV6-3; CDR3: CASSHPTGERGYGYTF; DNA: TGTGCCAGCAGCCACCCTACAGGGGAAAGAGGCTATGGCTACACCTTC
size: few; J: TRBJ1-1; D: .; V: TRBV12-3/TRBV12-4; CDR3: CASSYGTEAFF; DNA: TGTGCCAGCAGTTACGGCACTGAAGCTTTCTTT
size: once; J: TRBJ1-3; D: .; V: TRBV5-6; CDR3: CASSLSGGNTIYF; DNA: TGTGCCAGCAGCTTGTCGGGAGGAAACACCATATATTTT
size: .; J: TRBJ2-7; D: TRBD2; V: TRBV10-1; CDR3: CASSEVAGAYEQYF; DNA: TGCGCCAGCAGTGAAGTAGCGGGGGCCTACGAGCAGTACTTC
size: .; J: TRBJ2-7; D: TRBD1; V: TRBV4-1; CDR3: CASSRETGASYEQYF; DNA: TGCGCCAGCAGCCGAGAGACAGGGGCCTCCTACGAGCAGTACTTC
size: few; J: TRBJ2-3; D: .; V: TRBV12-3/TRBV12-4; CDR3: CASSFGTDTQYF; DNA: TGTGCCAGCAGTTTCGGCACAGATACGCAGTATTTT
size: .; J: TRBJ2-1; D: TRBD2; V: TRBV27; CDR3: CASSRGTSGHEQFF; DNA: TGTGCCAGCAGCCGAGGGACTAGCGGGCATGAGCAGTTCTTC
size: .; J: TRBJ2-5; D: TRBD2; V: TRBV9; CDR3: CASSSTGGAEETQYF; DNA: TGTGCCAGCAGCTCAACGGGGGGGGCAGAAGAGACCCAGTACTTC
size: .; J: TRBJ1-5; D: .; V: TRBV10-2; CDR3: CASSELGASNQPQHF; DNA: TGCGCCAGCAGTGAGCTGGGGGCAAGCAATCAGCCCCAGCATTTT
size: .; J: TRBJ2-5; D: .; V: TRBV7-7; CDR3: CASSLSGIGHQETQYF; DNA: TGTGCTAGCAGCTTATCCGGGATTGGGCACCAAGAGACCCAGTACTTC
size: .; J: TRBJ1-5; D: TRBD1; V: TRBV9; CDR3: CASSVDGQGTQPQHF; DNA: TGTGCCAGCAGCGTAGACGGACAGGGTACTCAGCCCCAGCATTTT
size: .; J: TRBJ2-1; D: .; V: TRBV28; CDR3: CASSFYGEEQFF; DNA: TGTGCCAGCAGTTTTTACGGGGAAGAGCAGTTCTTC
size: .; J: TRBJ1-5; D: .; V: TRBV9; CDR3: CASSADGQGSQPQHF; DNA: TGTGCCAGCAGCGCCGACGGGCAGGGTAGTCAGCCCCAGCATTTT
size: .; J: TRBJ2-1; D: TRBD2; V: TRBV27; CDR3: CAAGGGEQFF; DNA: TGTGCCGCCGGGGGGGGTGAGCAGTTCTTC
size: .; J: TRBJ1-2; D: .; V: TRBV19; CDR3: CASSIRGDGYTF; DNA: TGTGCCAGTAGTATTCGCGGGGATGGCTACACCTTC
size: .; J: TRBJ2-7; D: TRBD1; V: TRBV4-2; CDR3: CASSQDGFGQANEQYF; DNA: TGTGCCAGCAGCCAAGATGGGTTCGGACAGGCTAACGAGCAGTACTTC
size: few; J: TRBJ1-5; D: .; V: TRBV4-1; CDR3: CASSPATPRGNQPQHF; DNA: TGCGCCAGCAGCCCAGCGACCCCGAGGGGCAATCAGCCCCAGCATTTT
size: .; J: TRBJ2-2; D: .; V: TRBV2; CDR3: CASSVEPGELFF; DNA: TGTGCCAGCAGTGTCGAGCCCGGGGAGCTGTTTTTT
size: .; J: TRBJ2-2; D: TRBD1; V: TRBV5-6; CDR3: CASSKTGAAGELFF; DNA: TGTGCCAGCAGCAAAACAGGGGCTGCCGGGGAGCTGTTTTTT
size: .; J: TRBJ2-1; D: .; V: TRBV9; CDR3: CASSPTTSPPYNEQFF; DNA: TGTGCCAGCAGCCCGACTACTAGCCCCCCCTACAATGAGCAGTTCTTC
size: .; J: TRBJ2-1; D: .; V: TRBV9; CDR3: CASSESGTTYNEQFF; DNA: TGTGCCAGCAGCGAGAGCGGAACAACCTACAATGAGCAGTTCTTC
size: .; J: TRBJ2-1; D: TRBD2; V: TRBV7-9; CDR3: CASSVLAGANEQFF; DNA: TGTGCCAGCAGCGTACTAGCGGGAGCTAATGAGCAGTTCTTC
size: .; J: TRBJ1-4; D: .; V: TRBV7-6; CDR3: CASSLARVATNEKLFF; DNA: TGTGCCAGCAGCTTAGCGCGTGTAGCAACTAATGAAAAACTGTTTTTT
size: once; J: TRBJ2-2; D: .; V: TRBV19; CDR3: CASSNTNTGELFF; DNA: TGTGCCAGTAGTAATACGAACACCGGGGAGCTGTTTTTT
size: once; J: TRBJ2-7; D: TRBD1; V: TRBV23-1; CDR3: CASTLTVGQGPYEQYF; DNA: TGCGCCAGCACCCTCACAGTGGGACAGGGCCCATACGAGCAGTACTTC
size: .; J: TRBJ2-7; D: .; V: TRBV6-5; CDR3: CASSWGGSYEQYF; DNA: TGTGCCAGCAGTTGGGGAGGTTCCTACGAGCAGTACTTC
size: .; J: TRBJ2-7; D: TRBD2; V: TRBV6-1; CDR3: CASSYSGTGYEQYF; DNA: TGTGCCAGCAGTTATAGCGGGACTGGTTACGAGCAGTACTTC
size: .; J: TRBJ2-3; D: TRBD1; V: TRBV9; CDR3: CASSVSPDRESPHTDTQYF; DNA: TGTGCCAGCAGCGTATCCCCGGACAGGGAGTCCCCCCACACAGATACGCAGTATTTT
size: .; J: TRBJ1-2; D: .; V: TRBV7-8; CDR3: CASSLVGLDIDGYTF; DNA: TGTGCCAGCAGCTTAGTAGGCTTGGACATCGATGGCTACACCTTC
size: .; J: TRBJ2-7; D: TRBD1; V: TRBV7-2; CDR3: CASSWKGQFLSYEQYF; DNA: TGTGCCAGCAGCTGGAAGGGACAGTTCCTCTCCTACGAGCAGTACTTC
size: .; J: TRBJ2-2; D: TRBD2; V: TRBV2; CDR3: CASTEGLAGSYTGELFF; DNA: TGTGCCAGCACCGAGGGGCTAGCGGGATCGTACACCGGGGAGCTGTTTTTT
size: .; J: TRBJ2-1; D: TRBD1; V: TRBV5-6; CDR3: CASSWGGQGNEQFF; DNA: TGTGCCAGCAGCTGGGGGGGACAGGGCAATGAGCAGTTCTTC
size: medium-sized; J: TRBJ2-7; D: .; V: TRBV2; CDR3: CASSEDDNYEQYF; DNA: TGTGCCAGCAGTGAAGACGACAACTACGAGCAGTACTTC